This TCR beta chain was identified in a study of shared clonotypes between healthy human individuals. Study-level findings and limits: Several donors held approximately 5% of naive CD4 clonotypes in common.

Details on this clone: What it binds is not known.

The assay used deep level. Assay: immunoSEQ multiplex PCR; the TCRdb copy retains only in-frame clones and omits some. The sample includes about 2.4 million clones, 93% of them seen just once. This CDR3 is 17 amino acids long. Germline V gene lookup returns CDR1 LGHNA and CDR2 YNFKEQ. Trimming took off 1 base at V and 0 bases at J, with 13 bases between the two ends. The V and J genes are TRBV4-2 and TRBJ2-1; the D is unclear. This receptor was taken from a man aged 18 to 30 in good health. Some clones in this sample may be carry-over from other donors' samples. Sequencing was done on a sample of naive CD4+ T cells from PBMCs. Subset indicated: CD45RA+ positively selected. The CDR3 DNA is TGTGCCAGCAGCCAAGTGCGCGCAACAAGCTCCTACAATGAGCAGTTCTTC. This gives the protein CASSQVRATSSYNEQFF.